Reported below is one TCR beta chain. Its antigen is still unknown. Before sequencing took place, the ViraFEST assay used viral peptide pools to expand antigen-specific CD4+ T cells. Isolating CD4+ T cells followed approximately 11 days of culture. Vaccine recipients, nucleocapsid antibody negative, had no prior SARS-CoV-2 infection. With 1 base clipped from V and 2 bases from J, the junction kept 3 bases outside the gene matches. Per germline, CDR1 LNHDA and CDR2 SQIVND (reference sequence). The length of the CDR3 is 15 residues. The data stem from a study of vaccination effects on CD4 cells after COVID-19. Measured with immunoSEQ multiplex PCR; TCRdb has only the in-frame clones, and not every one. The sample carries roughly 60,000 clones, around 70% recorded once.

The chain combines TRBV19 with TRBJ2-7, with 9 bases that match TRBD1. The specimen comprised CD4+ T cells from PBMCs cultured with SARS-CoV-2 spike peptides, sampled before COVID-19 vaccination. This clonotype was obtained from a human donor who received a COVID-19 vaccine. Written as DNA, the CDR3 is TGTGCCAGTAGTATAGGGACAGGGGCGGCCTACGAGCAGTACTTC. Translated, it gives CASSIGTGAAYEQYF.